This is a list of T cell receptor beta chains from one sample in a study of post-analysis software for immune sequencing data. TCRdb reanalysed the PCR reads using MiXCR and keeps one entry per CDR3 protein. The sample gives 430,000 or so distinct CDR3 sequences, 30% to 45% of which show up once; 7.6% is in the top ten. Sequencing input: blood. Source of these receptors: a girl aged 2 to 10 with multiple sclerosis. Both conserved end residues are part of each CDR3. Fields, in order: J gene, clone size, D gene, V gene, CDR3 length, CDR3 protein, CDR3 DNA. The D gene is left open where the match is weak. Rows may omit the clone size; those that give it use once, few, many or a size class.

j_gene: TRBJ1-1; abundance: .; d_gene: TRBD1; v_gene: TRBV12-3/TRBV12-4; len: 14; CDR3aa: CASSLWQGATEAFF; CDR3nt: TGTGCCAGCAGTTTATGGCAGGGGGCCACTGAAGCTTTCTTT
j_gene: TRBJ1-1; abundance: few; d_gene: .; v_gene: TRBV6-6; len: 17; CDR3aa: CASTQTQNRLGGTEAFF; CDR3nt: TGTGCCAGCACCCAAACCCAAAACCGACTTGGGGGGACTGAAGCTTTCTTT
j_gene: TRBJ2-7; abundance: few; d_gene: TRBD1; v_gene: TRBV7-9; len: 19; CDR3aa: CASSLRGTGESVTSYEQYF; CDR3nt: TGTGCCAGCAGCTTACGTGGGACAGGGGAATCTGTAACCTCCTACGAGCAGTACTTC
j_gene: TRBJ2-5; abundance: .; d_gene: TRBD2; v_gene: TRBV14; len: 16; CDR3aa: CASSQDGGLAQETQYF; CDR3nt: TGTGCCAGCAGCCAAGATGGGGGACTAGCGCAAGAGACCCAGTACTTC
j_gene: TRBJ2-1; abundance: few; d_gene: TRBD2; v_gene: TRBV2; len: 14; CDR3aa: CASKGLAVRDEQFF; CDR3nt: TGTGCCAGCAAGGGACTAGCGGTACGGGATGAGCAGTTCTTC
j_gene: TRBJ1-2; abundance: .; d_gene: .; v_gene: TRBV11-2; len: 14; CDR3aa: CASSPDSGNYGYTF; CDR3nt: TGTGCCAGCAGCCCAGACAGCGGGAACTATGGCTACACCTTC
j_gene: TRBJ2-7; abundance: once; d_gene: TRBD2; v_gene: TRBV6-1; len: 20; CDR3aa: CASSEVGRWGLAYLSYEQYF; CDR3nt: TGTGCCAGCAGTGAAGTCGGCAGGTGGGGACTAGCTTATCTATCCTACGAGCAGTACTTC
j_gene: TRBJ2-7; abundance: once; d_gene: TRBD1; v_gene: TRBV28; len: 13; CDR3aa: CASMLQGAYEQYF; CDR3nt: TGTGCCAGCATGCTACAGGGGGCCTACGAGCAGTACTTC
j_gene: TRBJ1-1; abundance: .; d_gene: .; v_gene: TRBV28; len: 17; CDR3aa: CASSSGAGPGGHTEAFF; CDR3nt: TGTGCCAGCAGTTCCGGGGCTGGGCCGGGGGGGCACACTGAAGCTTTCTTT
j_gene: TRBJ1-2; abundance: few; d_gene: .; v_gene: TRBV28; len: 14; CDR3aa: CASSPGQMTYGYTF; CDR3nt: TGTGCCAGCAGTCCTGGACAGATGACCTATGGCTACACCTTC
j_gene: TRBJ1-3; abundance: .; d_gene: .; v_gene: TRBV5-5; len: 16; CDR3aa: CASSSALFISGNTIYF; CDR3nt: TGTGCCAGCAGCAGCGCATTATTCATCTCTGGAAACACCATATATTTT
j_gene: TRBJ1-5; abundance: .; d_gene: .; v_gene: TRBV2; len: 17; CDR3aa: CASSYSGTRGFNQPQHF; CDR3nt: TGTGCCAGCAGTTACTCCGGGACTCGTGGCTTTAATCAGCCCCAGCATTTT
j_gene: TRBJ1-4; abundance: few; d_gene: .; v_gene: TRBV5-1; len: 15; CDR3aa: CASSLVHGSNEKLFF; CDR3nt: TGCGCCAGCAGCTTGGTGCACGGCTCTAATGAAAAACTGTTTTTT
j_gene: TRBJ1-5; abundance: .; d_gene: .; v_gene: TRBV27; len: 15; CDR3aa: CASSLEGHNNQPQHF; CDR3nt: TGTGCCAGCAGTCTAGAAGGGCACAACAATCAGCCCCAGCATTTT
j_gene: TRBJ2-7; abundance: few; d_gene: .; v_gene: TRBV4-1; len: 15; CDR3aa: CASSQERGPIYEQYF; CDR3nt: TGCGCCAGCAGCCAAGAACGGGGGCCCATCTACGAGCAGTACTTC
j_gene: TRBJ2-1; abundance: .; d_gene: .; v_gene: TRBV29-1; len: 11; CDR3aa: CSVSRPNEQFF; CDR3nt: TGCAGCGTTAGCAGGCCCAATGAGCAGTTCTTC
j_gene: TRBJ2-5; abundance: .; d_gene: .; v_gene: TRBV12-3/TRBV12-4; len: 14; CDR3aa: CASTTRGSEETQYF; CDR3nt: TGTGCCAGCACTACGCGGGGCAGTGAGGAGACCCAGTACTTC
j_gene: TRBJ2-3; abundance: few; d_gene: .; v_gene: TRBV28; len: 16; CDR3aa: CASSSASSIREDTQYF; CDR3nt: TGTGCCAGCAGTTCCGCCTCCTCGATCCGGGAAGATACGCAGTATTTT
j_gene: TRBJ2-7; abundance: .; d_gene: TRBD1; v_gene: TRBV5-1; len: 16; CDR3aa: CAGSLDLQGRTYEQYF; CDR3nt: TGCGCCGGCAGCTTGGACCTACAGGGGCGAACCTACGAGCAGTACTTC
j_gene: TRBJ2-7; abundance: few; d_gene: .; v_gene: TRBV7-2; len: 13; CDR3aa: CASSAGLSYEQYF; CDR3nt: TGTGCCAGCAGCGCCGGGTTGTCCTACGAGCAGTACTTC
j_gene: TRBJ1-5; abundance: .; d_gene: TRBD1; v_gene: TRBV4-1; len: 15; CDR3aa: CASSRSGQGHQPQHF; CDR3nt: TGCGCCAGCAGCCGAAGCGGACAGGGGCATCAGCCCCAGCATTTT
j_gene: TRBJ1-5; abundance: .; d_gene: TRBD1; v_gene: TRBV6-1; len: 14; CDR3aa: CASNPTGEGQPQHF; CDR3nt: TGTGCCAGCAATCCGACAGGGGAGGGTCAGCCCCAGCATTTT